This T cell receptor beta chain was sequenced during a study of blood T cell repertoires in COVID-19. About the research overall: Sites in the United States, Italy and Spain provided acute and convalescent COVID-19 samples. The cDNA or gDNA used as material had been derived from T cells, B-cell-depleted T cells, or PBMCs.

The germline CDR1 and CDR2 sequences are PRHDT and FYEKMQ (reference sequence). This CDR3 has 15 amino acids. V lost 4 bases to trimming and J lost 4 bases, with 16 bases between them. In the original workflow: Counts of nucleated cells, estimated from reference gene primer amplification, were obtained. Sequencing used immunoSEQ multiplex PCR; TCRdb keeps in-frame clones, though not all of them. V, J and clone size derive from that table, while D and trimming were established from the DNA sequence. The table records some 49,000 clones, approximately 87% of them present only once. The chain links TRBV13 to TRBJ1-2; D not resolved. This TCR was sampled from a human donor in a cohort sampled during active COVID-19. The sample taken for sequencing was peripheral blood. CDR3 in DNA: TGTGCCAGCAGCTCCAACAGTGATTCACGCTATGGCTACACCTTC. This encodes CASSSNSDSRYGYTF.